This T cell receptor beta chain originates from a study of shared clonotypes between healthy human individuals. CDR1 and CDR2 from the germline V gene are SGHVS and FQNEAQ. CDR3 length equals 13 residues. With 3 bases removed from V and 6 bases from J, the gap between germline ends came to 6 bases. Study-level results: Sharing of clonotypes among donors was expected to vary with sequencing depth. When compared with the clonotypes that were shared by all four sorted-subset donors, the non-shared clonotypes turned out to have lower generation probabilities.

The DNA input per sorted-subset replicate PCR was 200 ng, corresponding to some 30,000 T cell genomes. Data came from immunoSEQ multiplex PCR; TCRdb stores just in-frame clones and leaves some out. The table has a few million clones, more than 80% seen once; the top ten hold roughly 0.15%. Subsets obtained from CD4+ cells comprised CD45RA+ naive and CD45RA-negative memory cells. As concerns this clone: Its cognate antigen is unknown.

The clonotype comes from a man between 18 and 35 years old in good health. Sequenced: naive CD4+ T cells sorted from blood. The subset was: CD45RA+ positively selected. The V call is TRBV7-8, the J call TRBJ1-6; no clear D gene. The CDR3 DNA reads as TGTGCCAGCAGCTTCGGGTCTAATTCACCCCTCCACTTT. Its translation: CASSFGSNSPLHF. The full variable domain, in which reference TRBV7-8 and TRBJ1-6 provide the parts outside the CDR3, is GAGVSQSPRYKVAKRGQDVALRCDPISGHVSLFWYQQALGQGPEFLTYFQNEAQLDKSGLPSDRFFAERPEGSVSTLKIQRTQQEDSAVYLCASSFGSNSPLHFGNGTRLTVT.